This TCR beta chain appears in the sequencing data of a study of blood T cell repertoires in COVID-19. Study-wide context: Specimens from acute and convalescent COVID-19 originated in the United States, Italy and Spain. In each case, the material was cDNA or gDNA derived from T cells, B-cell-depleted T cells, or PBMCs.

In the source study's methods: Nucleated cell number was recorded as an estimate derived from reference gene primer amplification. The assay was immunoSEQ multiplex PCR, and TCRdb's table has in-frame clones only and misses some. V and J calls and clone size are copied from that table; D and trimming were computed from the DNA. The table lists around 700,000 clones, about 87% of them singletons. CDR3 size: 14 residues. The germline gives CDR1 SGHVS, CDR2 FQNEAQ. V was trimmed by 4 bases and J by 4 bases, leaving 10 bases between them. Sequenced material: peripheral blood. The sequence came from a woman under 30 with acute or convalescent COVID-19. This chain connects TRBV7-8 to TRBJ2-2; D not certain. The CDR3 here is CASSWALGTGELFF. The CDR3 region has the DNA TGTGCCAGCAGCTGGGCCTTGGGCACCGGGGAGCTGTTTTTT. Full variable domain (missing parts from reference TRBV7-8 and TRBJ2-2): GAGVSQSPRYKVAKRGQDVALRCDPISGHVSLFWYQQALGQGPEFLTYFQNEAQLDKSGLPSDRFFAERPEGSVSTLKIQRTQQEDSAVYLCASSWALGTGELFFGEGSRLTVL.